Presented here are 21 T cell receptor beta chains from one specimen sequenced in a study of blood T cell repertoires in COVID-19. Generated by immunoSEQ multiplex PCR, the TCRdb table keeps only in-frame clones and is missing some. The profile shows hundreds of thousands of clones, approximately 85% of them singletons. The sequencing sample was made of peripheral blood. These receptors came from a man between 18 and 29 years old with active or convalescent COVID-19.

The chain links TRBV6-6 to TRBJ2-2; tentatively, D is TRBD2 (5 bases). The CDR3 spans 13 residues. V dropped 8 bases and J dropped 1 base, with 8 bases sitting between them. In germline, CDR1 is MNHNY, CDR2 SVGAGI (reference sequence). CDR3 region: CASSRENTGELFF. CDR3 DNA: TGTGCCAGCTCGAGGGAGAACACCGGGGAGCTGTTTTTT.

The rearrangement links TRBV9 to TRBJ1-5; tentatively, D is TRBD1 (6 bases). This CDR3 comprises 15 residues. CDR1 and CDR2 (germline): SGDLS, YYNGEE. The V end lost 2 bases, the J end lost 0 bases, and 9 bases lay between the germline ends. Written as DNA, the CDR3 is TGTGCCAGCAGCGTTTCAGGGGTTAGCAATCAGCCCCAGCATTTT. Its translation is CASSVSGVSNQPQHF.

This clone is judged medium-sized. The chain recombines TRBV15 with TRBJ2-2, with D possibly being TRBD1 (5 bases). This CDR3 is built from 15 residues. From germline, CDR1 is LNHNV and CDR2 YYDKDF (reference sequence). V lost 1 base to trimming and J lost 0 bases, with 6 bases between them. The CDR3 DNA sequence: TGTGCCACCAGCAGAGGCAGGGCGAACACCGGGGAGCTGTTTTTT. Translated: CATSRGRANTGELFF.

The chain is built from TRBV5-1 and TRBJ2-1, with D uncertain. Per germline, CDR1 SGHRS and CDR2 YFSETQ. This CDR3 region has 12 residues. Trimming removed 0 bases from V and 10 bases from J, with 8 bases in between. CDR3 DNA: TGCGCCAGCAGCTTGGCCCTGAGAGAGCAGTTCTTC. It codes for CASSLALREQFF.

The genes are TRBV29-1 and TRBJ2-2; the D gene is possibly TRBD2 (5 bases). V lost 6 bases to trimming and J lost 7 bases, with 21 bases between them. Germline-derived CDR1 and CDR2 are SQVTM and ANQGSEA. The CDR3 totals 15 residues. CDR3 DNA sequence: TGCAGCGTGGCCCTTGGGCTAGCAATCGGCGGGGAGCTGTTTTTT. It encodes CSVALGLAIGGELFF.

This chain links TRBV5-6 with TRBJ1-5; D might be TRBD1 (5 bases). This CDR3 has 14 residues. Germline assignment: CDR1 SGHDT and CDR2 YYEEEE. Trimming cost V 1 base and J 4 bases, with 9 bases left between them. The CDR3 loop reads CASSLWQGNQPQHF. The CDR3 nucleotides read TGTGCCAGCAGCTTGTGGCAGGGTAATCAGCCCCAGCATTTT.

V usage is TRBV7-9 and J usage is TRBJ2-5, with TRBD1 as a possible D gene (6 bases). The CDR3 totals 14 residues. Deletions cut 5 bases from V and 4 bases from J, with 14 bases between. From germline, CDR1 is SEHNR and CDR2 FQNEAQ (reference sequence). The CDR3 sequence: CASSPPTGAETQYF. The CDR3 region has the DNA TGTGCCAGCAGCCCGCCGACAGGTGCAGAGACCCAGTACTTC. Filled out from reference TRBV7-9 and TRBJ2-5, the complete variable domain reads DTGVSQNPRHKITKRGQNVTFRCDPISEHNRLYWYRQTLGQGPEFLTYFQNEAQLEKSRLLSDRFSAERPKGSFSTLEIQRTEQGDSAMYLCASSPPTGAETQYFGPGTRLLVL.

This sequence joins TRBV3-1 (or the pseudogene TRBV3-2) and TRBJ2-7; D ambiguous. V lost 1 base to trimming and J lost 6 bases, with 4 bases between them. Germline CDR1 and CDR2: LGHDT and YNNKEL (reference sequence). The CDR3 sequence is 11 residues long. The CDR3 DNA is TGTGCCAGCAGCCAAGCCCGCGAGCAGTACTTC. Its protein product is CASSQAREQYF.

The chain employs TRBV4-3 and TRBJ2-5; 7 nucleotides match TRBD1. J lost 4 bases, V lost 0 bases, and 5 bases had no gene match. There are 15 residues in the CDR3. Germline CDR1 reads LGHNA; CDR2 reads YSLEER. The CDR3 sequence: CASSQDLQGSETQYF. CDR3 bases: TGCGCCAGCAGCCAAGATCTACAGGGGTCAGAGACCCAGTACTTC.

The gene calls are TRBV4-1 and TRBJ2-3; D is possibly TRBD1 (7 bases). The CDR3 consists of 16 residues. Trimming stripped 0 bases from V and 0 bases from J, with 10 bases between. In germline, CDR1 is MGHRA, CDR2 YSYEKL. The CDR3 protein is CASSQDSGGSTDTQYF. In DNA form, the CDR3 reads TGCGCCAGCAGCCAAGATTCAGGGGGGAGCACAGATACGCAGTATTTT.

This chain connects TRBV27 to TRBJ1-6; D is uncertain. The germline CDR1 and CDR2 sequences are MNHEY and SMNVEV (reference sequence). This CDR3 contains 15 residues. The germline V and J ends were trimmed by 0 bases and 7 bases, with 10 bases remaining between them. CDR3: CASSLSAGANSPLHF. DNA for the CDR3: TGTGCCAGCAGTTTATCGGCAGGCGCAAATTCACCCCTCCACTTT.

This clone was observed a few times. The chain is built from TRBV28 and TRBJ2-1; D might be TRBD1 (6 bases). The CDR3 contains 12 residues. CDR1 and CDR2 from the germline V gene are MDHEN and SYDVKM. Trimming stripped 6 bases from V and 4 bases from J, with 7 bases between. CDR3 region: CASSQGYNEQFF. CDR3 bases: TGTGCCAGCAGCCAGGGGTACAATGAGCAGTTCTTC.

CDR3 coding DNA: TGTGCCACCCCGAGGTTCCCCCGACAGGAGCACTATAGCAATCAGCCCCAGCATTTT. This sequence encodes CATPRFPRQEHYSNQPQHF. The chain joins TRBV24-1 to TRBJ1-5; perhaps TRBD1 as D (6 bases). Germline V CDR1 and CDR2: KGHDR, SFDVKD. This CDR3 is 19 amino acids long. V lost 9 bases to trimming and J lost 0 bases, with 26 bases between them.

Only one count was recorded for this clone. A read error may explain this, as a much larger clone is one base away. The V and J genes are TRBV7-9 and TRBJ2-1; a possible D gene is TRBD1 (6 bases). Trimming stripped 5 bases from V and 4 bases from J, with 9 bases between. CDR3 length equals 13 residues. Germline values: CDR1 SEHNR, CDR2 FQNEAQ (reference sequence). CDR3 coding DNA: TGTGCCAGCAGCACCGGACAGTACAATGAGCAGTTCTTC. Encoded protein: CASSTGQYNEQFF.

This CDR3 is CASRAPGYDDKNIQYF. Written as DNA, the CDR3 is TGTGCCAGCAGAGCCCCCGGGTATGATGACAAAAACATTCAGTACTTC. The V and J genes are TRBV2 and TRBJ2-4; D is unresolved. V was trimmed by 6 bases and J by 3 bases, leaving 18 bases between them. The CDR3 totals 16 residues. Looked up from germline, CDR1 is SNHLY and CDR2 is FYNNEI.

V gene TRBV3-1 (or the pseudogene TRBV3-2) combines with J gene TRBJ1-1, with 8 bases identical to TRBD1. V dropped 1 base and J dropped 4; count of bases not matched to a gene: 5. CDR3 size: 15 residues. Germline loops: CDR1 LGHDT, CDR2 YNNKEL (reference sequence). The CDR3 DNA reads TGTGCCAGCAGCCAAGCCTTCACAGGGGGCACTGAAGCTTTCTTT. It encodes CASSQAFTGGTEAFF.

The V call is TRBV2, the J call TRBJ1-3, with 10 bases matching TRBD1. V lost 7 bases and J lost 4; bases outside the gene matches: 13. Germline-derived CDR1 and CDR2 are SNHLY and FYNNEI. CDR3 length equals 17 residues. Here the CDR3 DNA reads TGTGCCAGCAAATCGACAGGGGGCGCTGGAAACGGAAACACCATATATTTT. Its translation: CASKSTGGAGNGNTIYF.

The chain carries TRBV7-8 and TRBJ2-3; 7 nucleotides align to TRBD1. The CDR3 runs 16 residues. Germline CDR1 and CDR2: SGHVS and FQNEAQ. V was pared by 4 bases and J by 4 bases, with 11 bases of the junction left unmatched. In nucleotides, the CDR3 is TGTGCCAGCAGCTATAACTATGGCCAGGGGGCAGATACGCAGTATTTT. It is translated as CASSYNYGQGADTQYF.

The CDR3 DNA sequence: TGTGCCAGCGGCAGGGGGCTCGTGGGTAGCAATCAGCCCCAGCATTTT. Translating it yields CASGRGLVGSNQPQHF. The chain couples TRBV2 to TRBJ1-5, with 8 bases identical to TRBD1. V lost 8 bases to trimming and J lost 0 bases; unmatched junction nucleotides: 9. CDR3 length: 16 residues. Per the germline V gene, CDR1 is SNHLY and CDR2 is FYNNEI. The variable domain in full, with the rest retrieved from reference TRBV2 and TRBJ1-5, is EPEVTQTPSHQVTQMGQEVILRCVPISNHLYFYWYRQILGQKVEFLVSFYNNEISEKSEIFDDQFSVERPDGSNFTLKIRSTKLEDSAMYFCASGRGLVGSNQPQHFGDGTRLSIL.

The chain uses TRBV7-9 and TRBJ2-2; 8 bases align to TRBD2. The V segment lost 5 bases and the J segment 2 bases; nucleotides outside the gene matches: 7. Germline V gene lookup returns CDR1 SEHNR and CDR2 FQNEAQ (reference sequence). The CDR3 runs to 16 residues. CDR3 sequence: CASSPGGGRNTGELFF. CDR3 bases: TGTGCCAGCAGCCCCGGGGGGGGGCGAAACACCGGGGAGCTGTTTTTT.

The chain combines TRBV18 with TRBJ2-3; D remains unclear. Looked up from germline, CDR1 is KGHSH and CDR2 is LQKENI. This CDR3 has 14 residues. V was cut by 3 bases and J by 2 bases, with 9 bases left in between. The CDR3 DNA reads TGTGCCAGCTCACCTCTTCCTCCCACAGATACGCAGTATTTT. Encoded protein: CASSPLPPTDTQYF. The full variable domain, its missing parts supplied by reference TRBV18 and TRBJ2-3, is NAGVMQNPRHLVRRRGQEARLRCSPMKGHSHVYWYRQLPEEGLKFMVYLQKENIIDESGMPKERFSAEFPKEGPSILRIQQVVRGDSAAYFCASSPLPPTDTQYFGPGTRLTVL.